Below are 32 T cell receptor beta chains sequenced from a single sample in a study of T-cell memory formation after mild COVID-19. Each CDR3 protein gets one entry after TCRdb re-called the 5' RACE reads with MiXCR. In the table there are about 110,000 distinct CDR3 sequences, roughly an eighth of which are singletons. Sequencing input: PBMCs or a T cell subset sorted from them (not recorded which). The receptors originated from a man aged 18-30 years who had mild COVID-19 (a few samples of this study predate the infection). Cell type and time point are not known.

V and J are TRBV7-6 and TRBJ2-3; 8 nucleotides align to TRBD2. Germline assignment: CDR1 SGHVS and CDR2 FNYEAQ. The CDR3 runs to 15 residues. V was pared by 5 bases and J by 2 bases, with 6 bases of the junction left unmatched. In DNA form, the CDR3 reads TGTGCCAGCAGCCGGGCAGCGGGAGACACAGATACGCAGTATTTT. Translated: CASSRAAGDTDTQYF.

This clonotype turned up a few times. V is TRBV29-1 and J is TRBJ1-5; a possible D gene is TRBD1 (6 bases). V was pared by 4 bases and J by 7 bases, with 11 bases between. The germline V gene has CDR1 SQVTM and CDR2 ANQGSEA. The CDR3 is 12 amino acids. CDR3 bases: TGCAGCGTTGGGGGGGGCCAGCAGCCCCAGCATTTT. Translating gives CSVGGGQQPQHF.

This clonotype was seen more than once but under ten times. In nucleotides, the CDR3 is TGCGCCAGCGATTCAGGGGCGGGTGTCGATGAGCAGTTCTTC. Its translation: CASDSGAGVDEQFF. The V and J genes are TRBV10-2 and TRBJ2-1, with D maybe TRBD1 (6 bases). V was trimmed by 8 bases and J by 8 bases, leaving 19 bases between them. The germline V gene has CDR1 WSHSY and CDR2 SAAADI. The CDR3 loop spans 14 amino acids.

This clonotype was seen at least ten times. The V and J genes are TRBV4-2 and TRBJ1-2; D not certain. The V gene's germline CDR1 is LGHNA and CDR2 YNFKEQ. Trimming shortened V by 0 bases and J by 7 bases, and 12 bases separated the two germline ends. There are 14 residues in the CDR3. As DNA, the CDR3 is TGTGCCAGCAGCCAAGAGAACGCGGACGGTGGCTACACCTTC. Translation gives CASSQENADGGYTF.

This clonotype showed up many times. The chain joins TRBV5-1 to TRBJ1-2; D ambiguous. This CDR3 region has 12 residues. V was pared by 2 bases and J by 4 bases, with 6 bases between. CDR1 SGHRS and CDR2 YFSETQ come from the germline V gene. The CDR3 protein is CASSFGVYGYTF. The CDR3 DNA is TGCGCCAGCAGCTTCGGCGTCTATGGCTACACCTTC.

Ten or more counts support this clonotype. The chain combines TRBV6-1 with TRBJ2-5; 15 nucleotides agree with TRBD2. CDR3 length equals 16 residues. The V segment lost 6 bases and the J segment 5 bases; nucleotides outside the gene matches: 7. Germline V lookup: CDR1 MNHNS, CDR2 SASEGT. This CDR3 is CASRGLAGGRWETQYF. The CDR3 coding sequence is TGTGCCAGCAGGGGACTAGCGGGGGGCCGGTGGGAGACCCAGTACTTC.

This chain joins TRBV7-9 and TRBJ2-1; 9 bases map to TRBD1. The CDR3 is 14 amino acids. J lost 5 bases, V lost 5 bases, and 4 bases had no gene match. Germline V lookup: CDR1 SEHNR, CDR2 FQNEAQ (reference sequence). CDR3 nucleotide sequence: TGTGCCAGCAGCCGCCGGGACAGGGACAATGAGCAGTTCTTC. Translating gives CASSRRDRDNEQFF.

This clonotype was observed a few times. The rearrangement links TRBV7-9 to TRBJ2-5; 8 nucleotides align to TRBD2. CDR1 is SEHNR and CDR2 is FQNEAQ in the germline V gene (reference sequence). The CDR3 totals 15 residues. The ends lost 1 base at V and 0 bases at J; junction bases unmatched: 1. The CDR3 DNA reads TGTGCCAGCAGCTTAGTAGCGGGGAACCAAGAGACCCAGTACTTC. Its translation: CASSLVAGNQETQYF.

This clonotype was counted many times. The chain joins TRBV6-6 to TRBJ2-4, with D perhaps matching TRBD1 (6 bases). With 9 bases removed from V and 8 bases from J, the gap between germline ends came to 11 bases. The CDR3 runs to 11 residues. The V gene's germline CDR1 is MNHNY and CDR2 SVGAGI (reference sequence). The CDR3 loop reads CASLQGYIQYF. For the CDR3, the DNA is TGTGCCAGTCTCCAGGGGTACATTCAGTACTTC.

Here the CDR3 DNA reads TGTGCCAGCAGAGCCGACAGCAGCTACACCGGGGAGCTGTTTTTT. This gives the protein CASRADSSYTGELFF. J is TRBJ2-2 and V is TRBV6-1; D perhaps matches TRBD1 (5 bases). Germline loops: CDR1 MNHNS, CDR2 SASEGT. Trimming stripped 6 bases from V and 3 bases from J, with 14 bases between. CDR3 size: 15 residues.

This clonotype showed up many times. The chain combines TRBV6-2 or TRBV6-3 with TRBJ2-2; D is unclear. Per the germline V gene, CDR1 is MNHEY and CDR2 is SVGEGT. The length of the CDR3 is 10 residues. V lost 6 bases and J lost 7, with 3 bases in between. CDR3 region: CASRDGELFF. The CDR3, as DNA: TGTGCCAGCAGGGACGGGGAGCTGTTTTTT.

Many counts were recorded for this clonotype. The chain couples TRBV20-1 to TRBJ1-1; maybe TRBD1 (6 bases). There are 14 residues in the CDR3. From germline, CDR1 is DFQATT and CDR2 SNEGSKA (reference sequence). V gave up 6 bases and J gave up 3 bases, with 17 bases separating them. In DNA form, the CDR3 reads TGCAGTGCGCGAATGGGGCACAGGGACACTGAAGCTTTCTTT. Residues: CSARMGHRDTEAFF.

CDR3 nucleotides: TGTGCCAGCAGCTGGGGGGTTCCCAACACCGGGGAGCTGTTTTTT. Protein product: CASSWGVPNTGELFF. The chain combines TRBV7-9 with TRBJ2-2; possible D gene TRBD2, 6 bases. Trimming left V 4 bases short and J 2 bases short, with 11 bases between. Germline V gives CDR1 SEHNR, CDR2 FQNEAQ (reference sequence). The CDR3 extends over 15 amino acids.

DNA of the CDR3: TGTGCCAGCAGTTTAGGGGGGCCCTATGGCTACACCTTC. It yields the protein CASSLGGPYGYTF. V is TRBV12-3 or TRBV12-4 and J is TRBJ1-2, with D perhaps TRBD1 (6 bases). CDR3 size: 13 residues. Deletions cut 1 base from V and 4 bases from J, with 7 bases between.

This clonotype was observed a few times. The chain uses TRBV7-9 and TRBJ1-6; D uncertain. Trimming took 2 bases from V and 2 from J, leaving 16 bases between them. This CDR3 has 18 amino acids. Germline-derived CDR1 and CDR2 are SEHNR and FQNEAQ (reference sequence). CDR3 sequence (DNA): TGTGCCAGCAGCTTAAGGAGTCCCGCTGAGACCTATAATTCACCCCTCCACTTT. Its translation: CASSLRSPAETYNSPLHF.

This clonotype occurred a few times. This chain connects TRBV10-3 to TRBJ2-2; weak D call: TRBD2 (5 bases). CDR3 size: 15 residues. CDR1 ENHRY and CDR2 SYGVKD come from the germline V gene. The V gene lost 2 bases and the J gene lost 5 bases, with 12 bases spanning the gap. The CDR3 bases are TGTGCCATCAGTGAGGAATGGGAGTGGACCGGGGAGCTGTTTTTT. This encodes CAISEEWEWTGELFF.

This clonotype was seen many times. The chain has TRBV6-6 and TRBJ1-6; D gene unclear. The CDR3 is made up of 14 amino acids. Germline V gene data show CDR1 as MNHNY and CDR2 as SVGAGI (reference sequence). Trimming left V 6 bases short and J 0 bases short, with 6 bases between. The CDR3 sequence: CASSQSSYNSPLHF. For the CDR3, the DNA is TGTGCCAGCAGCCAGAGCTCCTATAATTCACCCCTCCACTTT.

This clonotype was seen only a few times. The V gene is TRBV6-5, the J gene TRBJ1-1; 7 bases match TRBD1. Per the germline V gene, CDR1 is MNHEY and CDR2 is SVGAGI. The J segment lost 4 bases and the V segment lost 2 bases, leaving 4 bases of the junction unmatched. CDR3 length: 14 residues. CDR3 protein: CASSYGTALTEAFF. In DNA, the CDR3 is TGTGCCAGCAGTTACGGGACAGCCCTCACTGAAGCTTTCTTT.

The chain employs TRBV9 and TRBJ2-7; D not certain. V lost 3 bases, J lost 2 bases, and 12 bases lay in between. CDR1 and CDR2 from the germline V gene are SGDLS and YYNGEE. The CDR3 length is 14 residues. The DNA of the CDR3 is TGTGCCAGCAGCGGGGCTGCTGGACCCTACGAGCAGTACTTC. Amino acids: CASSGAAGPYEQYF.

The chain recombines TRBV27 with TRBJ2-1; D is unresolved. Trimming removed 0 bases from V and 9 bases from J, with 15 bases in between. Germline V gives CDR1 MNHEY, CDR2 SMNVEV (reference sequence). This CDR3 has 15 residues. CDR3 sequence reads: CASSLSRLGHGEQFF. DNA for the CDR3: TGTGCCAGCAGTTTATCGCGTCTAGGGCACGGTGAGCAGTTCTTC.

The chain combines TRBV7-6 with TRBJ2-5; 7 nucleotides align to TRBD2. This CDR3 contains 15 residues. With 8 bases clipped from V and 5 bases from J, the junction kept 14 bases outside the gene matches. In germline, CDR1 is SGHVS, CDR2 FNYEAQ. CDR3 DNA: TGTGCCAGCGGCCCTCTCCCCCGGACTAGGGAGACCCAGTACTTC. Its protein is CASGPLPRTRETQYF.

The CDR3 here is CASSGTGTGTEKLFF. The CDR3 DNA follows: TGTGCCAGCAGTGGAACCGGGACAGGGACCGAAAAACTGTTTTTT. The V call is TRBV6-6, the J call TRBJ1-4; 9 bases fit TRBD1. The V segment lost 5 bases and the J segment 8 bases; nucleotides outside the gene matches: 9. Germline lookup yields CDR1 MNHNY and CDR2 SVGAGI (reference sequence). This CDR3 has 15 residues.

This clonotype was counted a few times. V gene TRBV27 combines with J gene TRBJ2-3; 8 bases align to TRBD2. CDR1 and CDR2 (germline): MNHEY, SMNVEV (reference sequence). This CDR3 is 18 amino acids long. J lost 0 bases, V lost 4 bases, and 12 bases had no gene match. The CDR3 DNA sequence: TGTGCCAGCAGTTCCCTGCTCGGGGGGGCCATAAGCACAGATACGCAGTATTTT. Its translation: CASSSLLGGAISTDTQYF.

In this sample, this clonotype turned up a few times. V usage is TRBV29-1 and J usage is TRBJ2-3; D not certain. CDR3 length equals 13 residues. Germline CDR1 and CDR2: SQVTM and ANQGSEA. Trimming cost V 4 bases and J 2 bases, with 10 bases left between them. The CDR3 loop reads CSVVLALTDTQYF. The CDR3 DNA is TGCAGCGTTGTTCTCGCCCTCACAGATACGCAGTATTTT.

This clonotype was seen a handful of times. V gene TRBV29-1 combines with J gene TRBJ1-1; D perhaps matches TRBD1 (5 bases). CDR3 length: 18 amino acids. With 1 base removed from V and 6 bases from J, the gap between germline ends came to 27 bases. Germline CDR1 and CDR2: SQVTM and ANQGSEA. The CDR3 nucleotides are TGCAGCGTTGAAGTAGAGAAGCCGGGGGGTGTCCGTTATCCTGAAGCTTTCTTT. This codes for CSVEVEKPGGVRYPEAFF.

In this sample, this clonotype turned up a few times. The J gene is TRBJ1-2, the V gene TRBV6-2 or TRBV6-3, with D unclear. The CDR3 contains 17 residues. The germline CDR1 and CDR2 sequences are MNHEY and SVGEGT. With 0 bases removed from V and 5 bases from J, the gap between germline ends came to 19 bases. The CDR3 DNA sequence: TGTGCCAGCAGTTACTCGATAGCCCCCCCTGGCGGTTATGGCTACACCTTC. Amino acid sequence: CASSYSIAPPGGYGYTF.

This chain's CDR3 is CASSQDGESPTDTQYF. CDR3 DNA sequence: TGCGCCAGCAGCCAAGATGGAGAGAGTCCGACAGATACGCAGTATTTT. This chain links TRBV4-3 with TRBJ2-3; D gene ambiguous. Germline lookup yields CDR1 LGHNA and CDR2 YSLEER. This CDR3 contains 16 residues. V was clipped by 0 bases and J by 3 bases, with 13 bases between them.

CDR3 region: CASRTGGIQPQHF. The CDR3 DNA is TGTGCCAGCAGAACCGGAGGTATTCAGCCCCAGCATTTT. The V and J genes are TRBV12-3 or TRBV12-4 and TRBJ1-5; no reliable D call. There are 13 residues in the CDR3. Trimming removed 6 bases from V and 6 bases from J, with 12 bases in between.

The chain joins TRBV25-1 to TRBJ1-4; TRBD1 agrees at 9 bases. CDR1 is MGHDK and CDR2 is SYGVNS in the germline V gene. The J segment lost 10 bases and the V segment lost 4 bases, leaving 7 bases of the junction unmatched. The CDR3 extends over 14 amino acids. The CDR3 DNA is TGTGCCAGCAGTGGGGGGACAGGGTTAGGAAAACTGTTTTTT. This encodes CASSGGTGLGKLFF.

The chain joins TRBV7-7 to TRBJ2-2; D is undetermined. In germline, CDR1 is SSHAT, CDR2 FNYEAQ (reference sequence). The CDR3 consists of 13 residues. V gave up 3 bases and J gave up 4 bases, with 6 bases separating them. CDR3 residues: CASSFTGTGELFF. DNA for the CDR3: TGTGCCAGCAGCTTTACGGGCACCGGGGAGCTGTTTTTT. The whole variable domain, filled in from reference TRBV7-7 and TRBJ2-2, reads GAGVSQSPRYKVTKRGQDVTLRCDPISSHATLYWYQQALGQGPEFLTYFNYEAQPDKSGLPSDRFSAERPEGSISTLTIQRTEQRDSAMYRCASSFTGTGELFFGEGSRLTVL.

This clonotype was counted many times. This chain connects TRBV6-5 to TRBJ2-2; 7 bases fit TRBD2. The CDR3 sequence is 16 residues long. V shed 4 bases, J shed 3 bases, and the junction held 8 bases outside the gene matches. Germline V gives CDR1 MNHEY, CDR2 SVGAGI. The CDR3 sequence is CASSSRRAGDTGELFF. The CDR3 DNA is TGTGCCAGCAGTTCCCGCCGGGCGGGGGACACCGGGGAGCTGTTTTTT.

CDR3 DNA sequence: TGTGCCACCAGTGGGATTCGGGACACCTCAGAGACCCAGTACTTC. Translating gives CATSGIRDTSETQYF. The chain has TRBV24-1 and TRBJ2-5, with D possibly matching TRBD1 (6 bases). V was cut by 5 bases and J by 4 bases, with 16 bases left in between. The CDR3 extends over 15 amino acids. Germline V gene lookup returns CDR1 KGHDR and CDR2 SFDVKD.